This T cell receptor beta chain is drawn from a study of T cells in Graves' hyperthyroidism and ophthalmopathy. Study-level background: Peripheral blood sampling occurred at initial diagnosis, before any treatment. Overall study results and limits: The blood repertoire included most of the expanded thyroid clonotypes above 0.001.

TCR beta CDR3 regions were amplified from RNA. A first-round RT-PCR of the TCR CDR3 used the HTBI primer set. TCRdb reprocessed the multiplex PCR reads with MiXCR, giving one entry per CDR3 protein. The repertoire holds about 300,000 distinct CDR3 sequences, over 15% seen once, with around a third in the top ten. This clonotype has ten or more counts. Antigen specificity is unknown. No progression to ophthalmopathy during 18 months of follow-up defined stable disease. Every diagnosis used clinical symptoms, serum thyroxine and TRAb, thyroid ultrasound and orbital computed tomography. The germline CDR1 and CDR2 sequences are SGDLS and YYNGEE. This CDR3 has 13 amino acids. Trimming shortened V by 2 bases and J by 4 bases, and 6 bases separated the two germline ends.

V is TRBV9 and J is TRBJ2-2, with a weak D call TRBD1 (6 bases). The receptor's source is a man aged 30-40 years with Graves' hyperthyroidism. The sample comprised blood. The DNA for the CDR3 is TGTGCCAGCAGCGTCAGGGGCACCGGGGAGCTGTTTTTT. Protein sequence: CASSVRGTGELFF.